This T cell receptor (beta chain) is drawn from a study of OX40 agonist ivuxolimab in advanced cancers. V dropped 4 bases and J dropped 2; count of bases not matched to a gene: 7. This CDR3 comprises 15 residues. CDR1 is MNHNS, CDR2 SASEGT, per germline. This table comes from immunoSEQ multiplex PCR, and its TCRdb copy is limited to in-frame clones, with some not included. The profile shows about 88,000 clones, around nine tenths of them singletons. The chain carries TRBV6-1 and TRBJ2-7; 8 bases are shared with TRBD1. Sequencing was performed on CD4+ or CD8+ T cells sorted from blood, taken in a trial of the OX40 agonist ivuxolimab. This clonotype originated in an adult with an advanced solid tumor such as melanoma, head and neck, liver or kidney cancer. CDR3 sequence (DNA): TGTGCCAGCAGTGGACAGGCGACAGGGGCCTACGAGCAGTACTTC. The encoded protein is CASSGQATGAYEQYF.